This TCR beta chain was sequenced for a study of CD8 T cells in Susac syndrome. It was with random hexamers that about 0.45 to 1 ug RNA was reverse transcribed. TCRdb processed the immunoSEQ multiplex PCR reads anew with MiXCR; each CDR3 protein has one entry. The sample holds roughly 130,000 distinct CDR3 sequences; roughly 94% are singletons and the top ten take 0.1% to 0.15%. Trimming took 6 bases from V and 4 from J; bases not matched to a gene: 6. The CDR3 has 12 residues. Looked up from germline, CDR1 is GTSNPN and CDR2 is SVGIG (reference sequence). Input material: CD4+ T cells from PBMCs. This TCR derives from a human donor with multiple sclerosis. V is TRBV30 and J is TRBJ2-7; 7 nucleotides agree with TRBD1. CDR3 region: CACQDRLYEQYF. CDR3 DNA: TGTGCCTGCCAGGACAGGCTTTACGAGCAGTACTTC.